This T cell receptor beta chain is drawn from a study of shared clonotypes between healthy human individuals. At the level of the study: Researchers assigned three CD4 naive, three CD4 memory, two CD8 naive and one CD8 memory plate to each donor.

Remarks on this clone: Its antigen remains unidentified.

CDR3 length equals 15 residues. With 6 bases clipped from V and 11 bases from J, the junction kept 18 bases outside the gene matches. Germline V gene data show CDR1 as SQVTM and CDR2 as ANQGSEA. This table comes from immunoSEQ multiplex PCR, and its TCRdb copy is limited to in-frame clones, with some not included. The table has roughly 810,000 clones, about 97% seen once; the top ten hold about 0.25%. Study findings and constraints: With a handful of donors compared, 4% to 5% of naive CD4 clonotypes were shared.

In the naive CD8 group, cells lacked CD45RO and were positively selected for CCR7, so terminally differentiated effector memory CD45RA+ cells were left out. V gene TRBV29-1 combines with J gene TRBJ2-7, with 11 bases matching TRBD2. The clonotype was recovered from a man younger than 40 in good health. The sample consisted of naive CD8+ T cells sorted from blood. CDR3 in DNA: TGCAGCGTGGCCGGCGCGGGGACTAGCGGTTATTTGGAGTACTTC. It encodes CSVAGAGTSGYLEYF.